This T cell receptor (beta chain) is drawn from a study of blood T cell repertoires in COVID-19. Background on the study: Samples representing acute and convalescent COVID-19 were sourced from the United States, Italy and Spain.

This CDR3 has 14 amino acids. The germline gives CDR1 LGHDT, CDR2 YNNKEL (reference sequence). After removal of 4 bases from V and 2 bases from J, the junction contained 2 bases not matched to a gene. Original methodology: Amplification from reference gene primers served as the basis for estimated nucleated cell counts. TCRdb's table, derived via immunoSEQ multiplex PCR, lists solely in-frame clones and lacks some. V and J calls and clone size follow that table, whereas D and trimming were derived from the DNA. The sample lists 150,000 to 200,000 clones, 70% to 90% occurring once. The receptor's source is a man in his 60s who had recovered from COVID-19. Sequenced material: peripheral blood. The chain combines TRBV3-1 (or the pseudogene TRBV3-2) with TRBJ1-3; TRBD1 aligns across 7 bases. CDR3 loop: CASSLTGAGNTIYF. In nucleotides, the CDR3 is TGTGCCAGCAGCCTCACAGGGGCTGGAAACACCATATATTTT.